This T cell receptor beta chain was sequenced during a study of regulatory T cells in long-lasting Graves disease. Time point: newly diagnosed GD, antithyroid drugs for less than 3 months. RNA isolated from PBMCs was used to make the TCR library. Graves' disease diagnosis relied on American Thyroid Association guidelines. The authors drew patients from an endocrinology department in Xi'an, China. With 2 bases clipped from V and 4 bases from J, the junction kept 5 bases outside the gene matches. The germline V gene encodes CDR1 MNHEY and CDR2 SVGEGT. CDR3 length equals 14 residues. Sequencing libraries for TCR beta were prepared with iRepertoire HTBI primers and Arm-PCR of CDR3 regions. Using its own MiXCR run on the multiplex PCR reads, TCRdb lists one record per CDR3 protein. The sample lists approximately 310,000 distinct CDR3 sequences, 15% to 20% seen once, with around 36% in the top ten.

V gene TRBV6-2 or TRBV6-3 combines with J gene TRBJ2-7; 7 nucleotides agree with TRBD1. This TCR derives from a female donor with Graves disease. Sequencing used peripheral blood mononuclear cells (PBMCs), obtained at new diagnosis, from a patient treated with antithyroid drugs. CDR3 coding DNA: TGTGCCAGCAGTTACGGTGGACAGGAGTACGAGCAGTACTTC. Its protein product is CASSYGGQEYEQYF.